This T cell receptor (beta chain) derives from a study of blood T cell repertoires in COVID-19. Study summary: Spain, Italy and the United States supplied samples that represented acute and convalescent COVID-19. Sources were T cells, B-cell-depleted T cells, or PBMCs; the material itself was cDNA or gDNA.

V was clipped by 5 bases and J by 3 bases, with 21 bases between them. The CDR3 has 17 amino acids. CDR1 and CDR2 (germline): MNHNY, SVGAGI (reference sequence). Sequenced by immunoSEQ multiplex PCR; TCRdb stores in-frame clones only, minus some. Of over 95,000 clones listed, around 74% are singletons. The material sequenced was peripheral blood. The TCR comes from a woman of 80 years or more with active or convalescent COVID-19. The chain combines TRBV6-6 with TRBJ2-3, with a weak D call TRBD1 (7 bases). The CDR3 DNA sequence: TGTGCCAGCAGTCCCCTGAGGGGAGGCAGGGGGACAGATACGCAGTATTTT. Translating it yields CASSPLRGGRGTDTQYF.